This passage covers 20 T cell receptor beta chains from one sample sequenced in a study of shared clonotypes between healthy human individuals. Repertoires were generated with immunoSEQ multiplex PCR, while TCRdb's copy carries only in-frame clones and drops some. The sample gives millions of clones, around 94% of which show up once; around 0.15% is in the top ten. The sample consisted of naive CD4+ T cells sorted from blood. Documented subset: CD45RA+ positively selected. The origin of the receptors is a man aged 18 to 30 in good health.

This sequence joins TRBV30 and TRBJ1-2, with D possibly being TRBD1 (6 bases). Germline V gene sequence: CDR1 GTSNPN, CDR2 SVGIG (reference sequence). This CDR3 is built from 14 residues. Trimming pared 2 bases from V and 4 bases from J, leaving 14 bases between. The CDR3 reads CAWSLYRVSYGYTF. CDR3 coding DNA: TGTGCCTGGAGTCTTTACAGGGTGAGCTATGGCTACACCTTC.

The chain employs TRBV9 and TRBJ2-3; TRBD1 aligns across 9 bases. This CDR3 spans 15 amino acids. The trim removed 3 bases at V and 1 base at J, leaving 3 bases unmatched. Per germline, CDR1 SGDLS and CDR2 YYNGEE. CDR3 in amino acids: CASSARDRGTDTQYF. The CDR3 DNA is TGTGCCAGCAGCGCCCGGGACAGGGGCACAGATACGCAGTATTTT.

The chain joins TRBV2 to TRBJ2-7; D might be TRBD1 (5 bases). The germline CDR1 and CDR2 sequences are SNHLY and FYNNEI. The CDR3 consists of 13 residues. V was shortened by 4 bases and J by 2 bases, with 9 bases between the two germline ends. DNA for the CDR3: TGTGCCAGCAGTGGACAGATAACCTACGAGCAGTACTTC. This sequence encodes CASSGQITYEQYF.

A remark on this clone: The same CDR3 arises from other DNA sequences in this sample as well. The rearrangement joins TRBV18 to TRBJ2-3; 11 nucleotides line up with TRBD1. The germline V gene has CDR1 KGHSH and CDR2 LQKENI. The CDR3 has 15 amino acids. The J segment lost 3 bases and the V segment lost 6 bases, leaving 5 bases of the junction unmatched. This chain's CDR3 is CASSPGQGATDTQYF. The CDR3, as DNA: TGTGCCAGCTCCCCCGGACAGGGGGCGACAGATACGCAGTATTTT.

The chain's CDR3 is CASSLGAGTPYEQYF. CDR3 DNA: TGTGCCAGCAGCTTGGGGGCCGGGACCCCCTACGAGCAGTACTTC. The genes are TRBV5-4 and TRBJ2-7; D may correspond to TRBD1 or TRBD2 (5 bases each). V was shortened by 0 bases and J by 2 bases, with 12 bases between the two germline ends. Germline V gives CDR1 SGHNT, CDR2 YYREEE (reference sequence). The CDR3 runs 15 residues.

The V and J genes are TRBV10-3 and TRBJ1-1; D is possibly TRBD1 (6 bases). Germline loops: CDR1 ENHRY, CDR2 SYGVKD. V lost 8 bases, J lost 4 bases, and 14 bases lay in between. The CDR3 sequence is 13 residues long. CDR3 residues: CAISGEKGTEAFF. In DNA form, the CDR3 reads TGTGCCATCTCAGGGGAGAAAGGCACTGAAGCTTTCTTT.

This clone was seen just once. The same CDR3 arises from other DNA sequences in this sample as well. The CDR3: CASSLEVLQETQYF. DNA of the CDR3: TGTGCCAGCAGCTTAGAGGTGTTACAAGAGACCCAGTACTTC. The V call is TRBV7-9, the J call TRBJ2-5; D gene unclear. Germline V gene data show CDR1 as SEHNR and CDR2 as FQNEAQ (reference sequence). V was clipped by 1 base and J by 2 bases, with 8 bases between them. The CDR3 covers 14 residues.

V usage is TRBV19 and J usage is TRBJ1-2; 8 bases align to TRBD1. The germline CDR1 and CDR2 sequences are LNHDA and SQIVND (reference sequence). The CDR3 length is 14 residues. The V segment lost 8 bases and the J segment 4 bases; nucleotides outside the gene matches: 9. CDR3 in amino acids: CASQNAGGGYGYTF. CDR3 nucleotide sequence: TGTGCCAGTCAAAACGCAGGGGGCGGCTATGGCTACACCTTC. Full variable domain (outside the CDR3, taken from reference TRBV19 and TRBJ1-2): DGGITQSPKYLFRKEGQNVTLSCEQNLNHDAMYWYRQDPGQGLRLIYYSQIVNDFQKGDIAEGYSVSREKKESFPLTVTSAQKNPTAFYLCASQNAGGGYGYTFGSGTRLTVV.

The chain couples TRBV29-1 to TRBJ2-7; 9 bases match TRBD2. The CDR3 runs 14 residues. From germline, CDR1 is SQVTM and CDR2 ANQGSEA. V lost 4 bases, J lost 2 bases, and 6 bases stayed unmatched. This CDR3 reads CSVGGREGAYEQYF. The CDR3 bases are TGCAGCGTTGGAGGGCGGGAGGGGGCCTACGAGCAGTACTTC.

The chain carries TRBV5-6 and TRBJ1-3; tentatively, D is TRBD1 (6 bases). The germline V and J ends were trimmed by 0 bases and 4 bases, with 11 bases remaining between them. Germline-derived CDR1 and CDR2 are SGHDT and YYEEEE. There are 15 residues in the CDR3. In DNA form, the CDR3 reads TGTGCCAGCAGCTTGGGTCCAGGGGAAGGAAACACCATATATTTT. It translates to CASSLGPGEGNTIYF.

Notes on this clone: The sample contains more than one DNA sequence encoding this CDR3. This sequence joins TRBV7-6 and TRBJ2-5; D not resolved. The CDR3 length is 12 residues. Trimming stripped 1 base from V and 4 bases from J, with 4 bases between. CDR1 is SGHVS, CDR2 FNYEAQ, per germline. In DNA form, the CDR3 reads TGTGCCAGCAGCTTAGATGGAGAGACCCAGTACTTC. This gives the protein CASSLDGETQYF.

This chain connects TRBV30 to TRBJ1-3; no clear D gene. Looked up from germline, CDR1 is GTSNPN and CDR2 is SVGIG (reference sequence). Trimming pared 4 bases from V and 2 bases from J, leaving 12 bases between. The CDR3 spans 14 residues. This CDR3 reads CAWKSRDPGNTIYF. For the CDR3, the DNA is TGTGCCTGGAAATCCCGAGATCCTGGAAACACCATATATTTT.

This clone was found once. The chain uses TRBV15 and TRBJ2-5; 7 nucleotides match TRBD1. The V segment lost 5 bases and the J segment 5 bases; nucleotides outside the gene matches: 11. CDR3 length equals 15 residues. Germline CDR1 LNHNV, CDR2 YYDKDF (reference sequence). CDR3 loop: CATSSQGGEGETQYF. DNA of the CDR3: TGTGCCACCAGCTCACAAGGGGGCGAAGGGGAGACCCAGTACTTC.

The J gene is TRBJ2-7, the V gene TRBV6-1; 8 nucleotides agree with TRBD1. V was clipped by 2 bases and J by 4 bases; unmatched bases: 10. This CDR3 has 16 residues. Germline assignment: CDR1 MNHNS and CDR2 SASEGT. The CDR3 loop is CASSEMAGGYMYEQYF. The CDR3 bases are TGTGCCAGCAGTGAAATGGCAGGGGGCTATATGTACGAGCAGTACTTC.

The chain is built from TRBV6-1 and TRBJ1-5, with TRBD1 as a possible D gene (5 bases). Germline CDR1 is MNHNS and CDR2 is SASEGT. V was trimmed by 8 bases and J by 6 bases, leaving 14 bases between them. This CDR3 has 13 residues. The CDR3 reads CASRVGVGQPQHF. CDR3 nucleotide sequence: TGTGCCAGCCGAGTGGGGGTCGGTCAGCCCCAGCATTTT.

CDR3 nucleotides: TGCGCCAGCAGCCAAGGGGGGGGATCTTTGTACTTC. Encoded protein: CASSQGGGSLYF. V is TRBV4-1 and J is TRBJ2-5, with 7 bases identical to TRBD2. V lost 1 base and J lost 13; bases outside the gene matches: 6. The CDR3 extends over 12 amino acids. Germline lookup yields CDR1 MGHRA and CDR2 YSYEKL.

The chain links TRBV5-1 to TRBJ1-4; D is possibly TRBD1 (5 bases). Trimming cost V 3 bases and J 8 bases, with 20 bases left between them. This CDR3 comprises 16 residues. Per the germline V gene, CDR1 is SGHRS and CDR2 is YFSETQ. The chain's CDR3 is CASSWGLASTDEKLFF. The CDR3 DNA reads TGCGCCAGCAGCTGGGGGTTGGCATCTACGGACGAAAAACTGTTTTTT.

The chain combines TRBV5-8 with TRBJ1-1, with 7 bases matching TRBD1. The CDR3 totals 14 residues. V shed 4 bases, J shed 1 base, and the junction held 4 bases outside the gene matches. Per germline, CDR1 SGHTS and CDR2 YDEGEE. The DNA of the CDR3 is TGTGCCAGCAGCACGGGACAGCCGAACACTGAAGCTTTCTTT. Translated: CASSTGQPNTEAFF.

This clone occurred once. The chain is built from TRBV7-9 and TRBJ2-5; 13 bases fit TRBD2. CDR3 length: 16 residues. Germline CDR1 is SEHNR and CDR2 is FQNEAQ (reference sequence). V lost 5 bases and J lost 4; bases outside the gene matches: 7. CDR3 DNA sequence: TGTGCCAGCAGCGCCCTACTAGCGGGGGGGCGAGAGACCCAGTACTTC. Protein product: CASSALLAGGRETQYF.

V and J are TRBV7-2 and TRBJ1-2; 7 bases agree with TRBD1. This CDR3 is built from 15 residues. V was clipped by 5 bases and J by 1 base; unmatched bases: 7. Looked up from germline, CDR1 is SGHTA and CDR2 is FQGNSA. This CDR3 is CASSPRTGDNYGYTF. DNA of the CDR3: TGTGCCAGCAGCCCAAGGACAGGAGATAACTATGGCTACACCTTC.